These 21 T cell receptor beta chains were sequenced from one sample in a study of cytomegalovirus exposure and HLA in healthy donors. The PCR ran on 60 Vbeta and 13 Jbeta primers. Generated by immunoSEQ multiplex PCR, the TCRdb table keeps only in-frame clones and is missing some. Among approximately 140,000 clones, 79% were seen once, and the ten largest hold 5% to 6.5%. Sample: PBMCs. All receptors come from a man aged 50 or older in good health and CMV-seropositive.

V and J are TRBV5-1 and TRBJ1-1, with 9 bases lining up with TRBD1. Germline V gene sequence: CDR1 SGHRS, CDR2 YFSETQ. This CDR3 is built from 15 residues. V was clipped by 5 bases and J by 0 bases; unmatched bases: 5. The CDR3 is CASSPDRGMNTEAFF. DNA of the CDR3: TGCGCCAGCAGTCCGGACAGGGGTATGAACACTGAAGCTTTCTTT.

As DNA, the CDR3 is TGTGCCAGCAGCGGGGGGACTAGTCAAAACATTCAGTACTTC. This codes for CASSGGTSQNIQYF. The chain is built from TRBV9 and TRBJ2-4, with 8 nucleotides matching TRBD2. This CDR3 has 14 amino acids. Germline assignment: CDR1 SGDLS and CDR2 YYNGEE. The trim removed 3 bases at V and 5 bases at J, leaving 4 bases unmatched.

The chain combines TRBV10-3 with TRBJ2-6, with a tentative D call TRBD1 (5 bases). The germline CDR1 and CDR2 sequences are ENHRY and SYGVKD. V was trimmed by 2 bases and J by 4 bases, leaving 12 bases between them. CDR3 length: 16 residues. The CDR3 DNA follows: TGTGCCATCAGTGAGGCAGCAGGGCCGGGGGCCAACGTCCTGACTTTC. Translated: CAISEAAGPGANVLTF.

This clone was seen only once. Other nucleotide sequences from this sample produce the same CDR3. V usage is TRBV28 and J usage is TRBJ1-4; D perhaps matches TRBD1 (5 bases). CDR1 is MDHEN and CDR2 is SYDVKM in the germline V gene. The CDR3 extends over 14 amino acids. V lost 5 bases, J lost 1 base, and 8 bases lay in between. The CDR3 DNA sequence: TGTGCCAGCAGTCGGGGGGGAACTAATGAAAAACTGTTTTTT. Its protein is CASSRGGTNEKLFF.

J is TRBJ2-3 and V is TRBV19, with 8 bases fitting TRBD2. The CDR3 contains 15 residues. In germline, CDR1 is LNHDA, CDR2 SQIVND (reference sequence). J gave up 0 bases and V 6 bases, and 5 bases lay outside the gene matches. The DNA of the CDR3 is TGTGCCAGTAGATCGCGGGAGGCAAGCACAGATACGCAGTATTTT. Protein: CASRSREASTDTQYF.

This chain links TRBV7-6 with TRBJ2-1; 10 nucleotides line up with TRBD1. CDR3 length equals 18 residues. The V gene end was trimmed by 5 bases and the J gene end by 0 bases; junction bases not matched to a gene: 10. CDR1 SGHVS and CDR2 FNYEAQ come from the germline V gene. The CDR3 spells CASSRLGQGSYSYNEQFF. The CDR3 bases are TGTGCCAGCAGCCGGTTGGGACAGGGGTCTTACTCCTACAATGAGCAGTTCTTC.

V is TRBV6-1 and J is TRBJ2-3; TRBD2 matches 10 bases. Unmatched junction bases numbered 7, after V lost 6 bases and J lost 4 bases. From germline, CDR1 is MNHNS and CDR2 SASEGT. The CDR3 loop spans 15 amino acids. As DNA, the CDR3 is TGTGCCAGCAGATCCGGGACTAGCGTCCCAGATACGCAGTATTTT. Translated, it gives CASRSGTSVPDTQYF.

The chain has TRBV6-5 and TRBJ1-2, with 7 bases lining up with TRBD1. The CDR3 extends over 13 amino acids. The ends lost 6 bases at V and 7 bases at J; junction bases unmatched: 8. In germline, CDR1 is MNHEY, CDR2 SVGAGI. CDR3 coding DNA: TGTGCCAGCAGACCCGGGACAGACGCTGGCTACACCTTC. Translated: CASRPGTDAGYTF.

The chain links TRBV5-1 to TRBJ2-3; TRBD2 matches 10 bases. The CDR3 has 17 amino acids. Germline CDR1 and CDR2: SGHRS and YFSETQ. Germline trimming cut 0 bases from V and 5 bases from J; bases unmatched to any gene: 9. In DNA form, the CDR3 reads TGCGCCAGCAGCTTGGAACTAGCGGGAACGAGGGGAGATACGCAGTATTTT. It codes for CASSLELAGTRGDTQYF.

The CDR3 loop reads CASSGDYNEQFF. CDR3 DNA sequence: TGTGCCAGCAGCGGAGACTACAATGAGCAGTTCTTC. V gene TRBV9 combines with J gene TRBJ2-1; D gene uncertain. Germline V gives CDR1 SGDLS, CDR2 YYNGEE. The CDR3 is 12 residues long. V gave up 3 bases and J gave up 3 bases, with 4 bases separating them.

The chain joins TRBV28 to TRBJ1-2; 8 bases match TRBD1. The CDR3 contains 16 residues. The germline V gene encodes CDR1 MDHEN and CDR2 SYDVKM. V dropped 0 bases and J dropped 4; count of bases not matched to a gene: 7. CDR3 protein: CASSLWGGTGPYGYTF. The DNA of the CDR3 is TGTGCCAGCAGTTTATGGGGCGGGACAGGACCCTATGGCTACACCTTC.

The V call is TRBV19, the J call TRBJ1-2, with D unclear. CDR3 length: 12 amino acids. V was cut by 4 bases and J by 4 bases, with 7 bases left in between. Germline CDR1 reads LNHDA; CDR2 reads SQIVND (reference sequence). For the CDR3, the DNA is TGTGCCAGTAGTAACGGACTCTATGGCTACACCTTC. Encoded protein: CASSNGLYGYTF.

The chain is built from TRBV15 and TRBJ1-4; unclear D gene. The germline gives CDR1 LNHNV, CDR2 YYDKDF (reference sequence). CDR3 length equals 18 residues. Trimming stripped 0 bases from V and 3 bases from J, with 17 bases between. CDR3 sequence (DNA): TGTGCCACCAGCAGAGATCGTGTAGCTGGCCGACCTAATGAAAAACTGTTTTTT. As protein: CATSRDRVAGRPNEKLFF.

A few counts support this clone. The chain's CDR3 is CASSPGRGLPTEAFF. In DNA, the CDR3 is TGTGCCAGCAGCCCCGGTAGGGGTCTTCCGACTGAAGCTTTCTTT. The gene calls are TRBV27 and TRBJ1-1; D is possibly TRBD1 (5 bases). The CDR3 runs 15 residues. Germline V gene data show CDR1 as MNHEY and CDR2 as SMNVEV (reference sequence). Trimming left V 6 bases short and J 5 bases short, with 19 bases between.

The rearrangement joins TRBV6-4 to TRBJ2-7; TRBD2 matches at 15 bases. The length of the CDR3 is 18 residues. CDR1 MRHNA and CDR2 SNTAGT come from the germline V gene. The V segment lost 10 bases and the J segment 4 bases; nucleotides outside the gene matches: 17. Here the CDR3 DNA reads TGTGCCAACCCACCTAAAGGGACTAGCGGGGGGTTGGGGTACGAGCAGTACTTC. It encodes CANPPKGTSGGLGYEQYF.

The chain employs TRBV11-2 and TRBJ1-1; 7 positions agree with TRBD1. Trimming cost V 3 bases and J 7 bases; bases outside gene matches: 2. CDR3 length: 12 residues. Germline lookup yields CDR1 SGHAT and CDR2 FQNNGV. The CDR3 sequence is CASSLGQSEAFF. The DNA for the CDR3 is TGTGCCAGCAGCTTGGGACAGAGTGAAGCTTTCTTT.

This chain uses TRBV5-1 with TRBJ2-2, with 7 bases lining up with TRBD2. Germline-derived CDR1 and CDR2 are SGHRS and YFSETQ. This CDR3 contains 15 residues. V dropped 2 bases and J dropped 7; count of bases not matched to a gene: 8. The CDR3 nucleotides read TGCGCCAGCAGCTTCGCGGGAGTGTCGAACGGGGAGCTGTTTTTT. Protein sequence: CASSFAGVSNGELFF.

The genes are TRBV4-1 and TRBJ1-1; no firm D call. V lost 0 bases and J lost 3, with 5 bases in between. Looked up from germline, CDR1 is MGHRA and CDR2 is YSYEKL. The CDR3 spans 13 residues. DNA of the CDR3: TGCGCCAGCAGCCAAGACCCATACACTGAAGCTTTCTTT. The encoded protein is CASSQDPYTEAFF.

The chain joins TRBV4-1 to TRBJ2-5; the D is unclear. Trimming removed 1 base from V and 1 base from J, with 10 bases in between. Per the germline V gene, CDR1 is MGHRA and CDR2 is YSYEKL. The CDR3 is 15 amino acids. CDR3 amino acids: CASSQANRVQETQYF. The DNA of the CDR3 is TGCGCCAGCAGCCAAGCTAATCGGGTCCAAGAGACCCAGTACTTC.

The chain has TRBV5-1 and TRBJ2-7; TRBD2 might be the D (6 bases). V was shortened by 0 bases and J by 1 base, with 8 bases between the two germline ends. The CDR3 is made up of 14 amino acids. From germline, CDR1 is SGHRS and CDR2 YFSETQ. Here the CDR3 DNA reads TGCGCCAGCAGCTTGGGGGGACTGTCCTACGAGCAGTACTTC. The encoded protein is CASSLGGLSYEQYF. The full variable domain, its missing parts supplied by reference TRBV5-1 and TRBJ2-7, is KAGVTQTPRYLIKTRGQQVTLSCSPISGHRSVSWYQQTPGQGLQFLFEYFSETQRNKGNFPGRFSGRQFSNSRSEMNVSTLELGDSALYLCASSLGGLSYEQYFGPGTRLTVT.

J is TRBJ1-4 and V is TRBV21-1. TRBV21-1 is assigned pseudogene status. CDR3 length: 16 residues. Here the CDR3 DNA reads TGTGCCAGCAGCAACCCCGGTAGAGAAAGTAATGAAAAACTGTTTTTT. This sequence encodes CASSNPGRESNEKLFF.